These T cell receptor beta chains were read from a single sample in a study of blood T cell repertoires in COVID-19. Sequenced by immunoSEQ multiplex PCR; TCRdb stores in-frame clones only, minus some. Of around 180,000 clones detected, 87% appear once; the ten largest clones hold around 2.6%. Sequenced material: peripheral blood. The receptors stem from a man aged 35-49 years with active or convalescent COVID-19. CDR3s include the opening cysteine and the closing phenylalanine or tryptophan. Fields, in order: J gene, V gene, D gene, clone size, CDR3 protein, CDR3 DNA. D genes are given only for firm matches. Clone size is stated in some rows and not others, as once, few, many or a class when expanded.

TRBJ1-2 | TRBV5-1 | NA | NA | CASSLGRTLGYTF | TGCGCCAGCAGCTTGGGCAGAACCCTCGGCTACACCTTC
TRBJ2-1 | TRBV4-1 | TRBD2 | NA | CASSQDGGAAPKPYNEQFF | TGCGCCAGCAGCCAAGACGGGGGGGCCGCTCCCAAGCCCTACAATGAGCAGTTCTTC
TRBJ1-5 | TRBV19 | NA | NA | CASSGGSNQPQHF | TGTGCCAGTTCCGGGGGGAGCAATCAGCCCCAGCATTTT
TRBJ2-3 | TRBV7-2 | TRBD2 | few | CASSLVVSGGWRTDTQYF | TGTGCCAGCAGCTTAGTGGTCAGCGGGGGGTGGAGGACAGATACGCAGTATTTT
TRBJ1-1 | TRBV24-1 | TRBD1 | NA | CATSEAQGEAFF | TGTGCCACCAGTGAGGCACAGGGGGAAGCTTTCTTT
TRBJ1-2 | TRBV27 | NA | NA | CASSAKRANYGYTF | TGTGCCAGCAGCGCTAAGAGAGCTAACTATGGCTACACCTTC
TRBJ2-1 | TRBV5-1 | TRBD2 | NA | CASSFTGTSPYNEQFF | TGCGCCAGCAGCTTTACCGGGACTAGCCCCTACAATGAGCAGTTCTTC
TRBJ2-7 | TRBV2 | NA | NA | CASSDQYEQYF | TGTGCCAGCAGTGACCAATACGAGCAGTACTTC
TRBJ1-6 | TRBV5-1 | TRBD1 | NA | CASSPGQGDSPLHF | TGCGCCAGCAGCCCAGGACAGGGGGATTCACCCCTCCACTTT
TRBJ1-1 | TRBV18 | NA | once | CASSPSLSQEAFF | TGTGCCAGCTCCCCTTCCCTTAGCCAGGAAGCTTTCTTT
TRBJ1-2 | TRBV28 | TRBD1 | once | CASSLPSTGIYGYTF | TGTGCCAGCAGTTTACCCTCGACAGGGATCTATGGCTACACCTTC
TRBJ1-1 | TRBV4-1 | NA | NA | CASSQGSPPGNTEAFF | TGCGCCAGCAGCCAAGGGAGCCCCCCTGGGAACACTGAAGCTTTCTTT
TRBJ2-3 | TRBV6-2/TRBV6-3 | TRBD2 | NA | CASSYSVAGLKRDTQYF | TGTGCCAGCAGTTACTCCGTAGCGGGTCTGAAAAGGGATACGCAGTATTTT
TRBJ1-2 | TRBV2 | NA | few | CASSVRAGSSYGYTF | TGTGCCAGCAGTGTTAGGGCAGGGTCGAGCTATGGCTACACCTTC
TRBJ2-2 | TRBV6-5 | NA | NA | CASSGLRGGELFF | TGTGCCAGCAGCGGCCTAAGGGGCGGGGAGCTGTTTTTT
TRBJ1-2 | TRBV18 | NA | NA | CASSPAQGNGGYTF | TGTGCCAGCTCACCAGCACAGGGAAACGGTGGCTACACCTTC
TRBJ1-1 | TRBV6-5 | NA | NA | CASSPRGNTEAFF | TGTGCCAGCAGCCCCAGGGGGAACACTGAAGCTTTCTTT
TRBJ1-4 | TRBV19 | NA | NA | CASSVRPGGEKLFF | TGTGCCAGTAGTGTGCGGCCCGGAGGTGAAAAACTGTTTTTT
TRBJ2-2 | TRBV3-1/TRBV3-2 | NA | once | CASSLSYTGELFF | TGTGCCAGCAGCCTTTCCTACACCGGGGAGCTGTTTTTT
TRBJ2-7 | TRBV5-6 | TRBD1 | NA | CASSPGTGGESAFYEQYF | TGTGCCAGCAGCCCTGGGACAGGGGGCGAGTCGGCGTTCTACGAGCAGTACTTC
TRBJ2-7 | TRBV30 | NA | once | CAWSASYEQYF | TGTGCCTGGAGTGCGTCCTACGAGCAGTACTTC
TRBJ1-1 | TRBV6-6 | TRBD1 | NA | CASSYPGQGVTEAFF | TGTGCCAGCAGTTACCCTGGACAGGGGGTCACTGAAGCTTTCTTT
TRBJ1-3 | TRBV3-1/TRBV3-2 | NA | NA | CASSQATGGNTIYF | TGTGCCAGCAGCCAAGCCACAGGGGGAAACACCATATATTTT
TRBJ2-1 | TRBV7-2 | TRBD1 | NA | CASSFDRGYNEQFF | TGTGCCAGCAGCTTTGACAGGGGCTACAATGAGCAGTTCTTC
TRBJ1-4 | TRBV5-4 | NA | once | CASSLATGNEKLFF | TGTGCCAGCAGCTTGGCTACAGGGAATGAAAAACTGTTTTTT
TRBJ1-6 | TRBV2 | TRBD1 | NA | CACKPIRQGSNSPLHF | TGTGCCTGCAAGCCTATCCGACAGGGCTCTAATTCACCCCTCCACTTT
TRBJ2-2 | TRBV4-1 | TRBD1 | NA | CASSLDRDTGELFF | TGCGCCAGCAGCTTGGACAGGGACACCGGGGAGCTGTTTTTT
TRBJ1-6 | TRBV7-2 | TRBD1 | NA | CASSLTGGSFSPLHF | TGTGCCAGCAGCTTGACAGGGGGCTCCTTTTCACCCCTCCACTTT
TRBJ2-3 | TRBV6-2/TRBV6-3 | NA | NA | CASSYVSPLGGESDTQYF | TGTGCCAGCAGTTACGTATCCCCTTTGGGCGGGGAGTCAGATACGCAGTATTTT